A single sample gave rise to the 18 T cell receptor beta chains below, sequenced in a study of blood T cell repertoires in COVID-19. Produced via immunoSEQ multiplex PCR; TCRdb's table is partial and in-frame only. The table lists roughly 100,000 clones, roughly four fifths of them singletons. Sequenced material: peripheral blood. These receptors all stem from a man in his sixties with acute or convalescent COVID-19.

The gene calls are TRBV6-2 or TRBV6-3 and TRBJ2-3; 10 bases fit TRBD2. CDR3 size: 17 residues. The V and J ends lost 0 bases and 3 bases, in that order; junction bases with no gene match: 6. The germline CDR1 and CDR2 sequences are MNHEY and SVGEGT. The DNA for the CDR3 is TGTGCCAGCAGTTACTCGATGCTAGCGGGAGTGACAGATACGCAGTATTTT. Its protein product is CASSYSMLAGVTDTQYF.

This chain joins TRBV7-7 and TRBJ1-4, with D possibly being TRBD1 (5 bases). Trimming took 5 bases from V and 5 from J, leaving 12 bases between them. CDR1 is SSHAT and CDR2 is FNYEAQ in the germline V gene (reference sequence). The CDR3 contains 14 residues. The CDR3 coding sequence is TGTGCCAGCAGCCCCCTGGAGGGGAATGAAAAACTGTTTTTT. Translated: CASSPLEGNEKLFF.

The chain has TRBV18 and TRBJ1-5; no clear D gene. CDR1 KGHSH and CDR2 LQKENI come from the germline V gene. Trimming cost V 5 bases and J 8 bases, with 10 bases left between them. This CDR3 has 12 amino acids. The CDR3: CASSAEEEPQHF. CDR3 DNA: TGTGCCAGCTCAGCCGAGGAGGAGCCCCAGCATTTT.

The chain recombines TRBV9 with TRBJ1-6; maybe TRBD1 (6 bases). The CDR3 totals 14 residues. V was cut by 0 bases and J by 10 bases, with 11 bases left in between. Germline lookup yields CDR1 SGDLS and CDR2 YYNGEE. CDR3 nucleotides: TGTGCCAGCAGCGTAGGGGCAGGGGTATCACCCCTCCACTTT. Its protein is CASSVGAGVSPLHF.

The chain couples TRBV6-1 to TRBJ2-2; 9 bases agree with TRBD1. The CDR3 covers 16 residues. Germline lookup yields CDR1 MNHNS and CDR2 SASEGT. J gave up 3 bases and V 2 bases, and 4 bases lay outside the gene matches. DNA for the CDR3: TGTGCCAGCAGTGAACGACAGGGGGGATACACCGGGGAGCTGTTTTTT. Its translation is CASSERQGGYTGELFF.

The chain couples TRBV4-1 to TRBJ1-1; TRBD1 is a possible D gene (6 bases). From germline, CDR1 is MGHRA and CDR2 YSYEKL. Trimming shortened V by 2 bases and J by 0 bases, and 13 bases separated the two germline ends. The CDR3 has 16 residues. The chain's CDR3 is CASSQPHRVLNTEAFF. The CDR3 bases are TGCGCCAGCAGCCAACCTCACAGGGTCTTGAACACTGAAGCTTTCTTT.

The chain couples TRBV6-2 or TRBV6-3 to TRBJ2-6; D may be TRBD1 (5 bases). V was trimmed by 5 bases and J by 1 base, leaving 9 bases between them. The CDR3 is 15 amino acids. The germline gives CDR1 MNHEY, CDR2 SVGEGT. The CDR3 coding sequence is TGTGCCAGCAGTGACGCAGGGTCTGGGGCCAACGTCCTGACTTTC. Residues: CASSDAGSGANVLTF.

The chain is built from TRBV12-3 or TRBV12-4 and TRBJ2-1, with D possibly being TRBD2 (6 bases). This CDR3 contains 13 residues. The V and J ends lost 3 bases and 9 bases respectively, with 12 bases between them. The CDR3 nucleotides read TGTGCCAGCAGTTTTTCGGGGCGGGGTGAGCAGTTCTTC. This sequence encodes CASSFSGRGEQFF.

The rearrangement joins TRBV5-1 to TRBJ2-7; 8 positions agree with TRBD1. CDR3 length equals 14 residues. V shed 6 bases and J 0 bases; nucleotides not matched to a gene: 5. Germline V gene data show CDR1 as SGHRS and CDR2 as YFSETQ. CDR3 in amino acids: CASNKGQGSYEQYF. The CDR3 DNA follows: TGCGCCAGCAACAAAGGACAGGGCTCCTACGAGCAGTACTTC. The full variable domain, completed using reference TRBV5-1 and TRBJ2-7, is KAGVTQTPRYLIKTRGQQVTLSCSPISGHRSVSWYQQTPGQGLQFLFEYFSETQRNKGNFPGRFSGRQFSNSRSEMNVSTLELGDSALYLCASNKGQGSYEQYFGPGTRLTVT.

The genes are TRBV7-9 and TRBJ1-2; D unresolved. The V gene's germline CDR1 is SEHNR and CDR2 FQNEAQ (reference sequence). Trimming removed 5 bases at V and 8 bases at J, with 6 bases between. CDR3 size: 10 residues. The CDR3 loop is CASSTKGYTF. The DNA for the CDR3 is TGTGCCAGCAGCACTAAAGGCTACACCTTC.

The gene calls are TRBV9 and TRBJ2-3; D is unclear. Germline V lookup: CDR1 SGDLS, CDR2 YYNGEE. The CDR3 contains 12 residues. V lost 0 bases to trimming and J lost 7 bases, with 6 bases between them. The CDR3 nucleotides are TGTGCCAGCAGCGTAGACAGTTATACGCAGTATTTT. The encoded protein is CASSVDSYTQYF.

The chain has TRBV27 and TRBJ2-1, with D possibly TRBD2 on 5 matching bases. Trimming pared 0 bases from V and 4 bases from J, leaving 10 bases between. Per germline, CDR1 MNHEY and CDR2 SMNVEV (reference sequence). The CDR3 has 15 residues. The CDR3 spells CASSLSRVPYNEQFF. DNA for the CDR3: TGTGCCAGCAGTTTATCGAGGGTACCGTACAATGAGCAGTTCTTC.

The chain uses TRBV7-9 and TRBJ2-1; 8 positions agree with TRBD2. After removal of 5 bases from V and 5 bases from J, the junction contained 2 bases not matched to a gene. This CDR3 spans 13 amino acids. Germline assignment: CDR1 SEHNR and CDR2 FQNEAQ (reference sequence). In DNA form, the CDR3 reads TGTGCCAGCAGCCCGGGAGGGAACAATGAGCAGTTCTTC. Amino acids: CASSPGGNNEQFF.

The chain is built from TRBV19 and TRBJ2-1, with D possibly being TRBD2 (5 bases). V was cut by 8 bases and J by 0 bases, with 11 bases left in between. Germline V CDR1 and CDR2: LNHDA, SQIVND (reference sequence). CDR3 length: 14 residues. The CDR3 DNA reads TGTGCCAGTCGAGAGGGTAGCTCCTACAATGAGCAGTTCTTC. As protein: CASREGSSYNEQFF.

The V call is TRBV19, the J call TRBJ1-1; no clear D. V lost 5 bases and J 5 bases, leaving 18 bases between the germline ends. Germline assignment: CDR1 LNHDA and CDR2 SQIVND (reference sequence). The CDR3 extends over 15 amino acids. The CDR3 reads CASSLPMEGWTEAFF. CDR3 coding DNA: TGTGCCAGTAGTCTCCCCATGGAGGGATGGACTGAAGCTTTCTTT.

V usage is TRBV29-1 and J usage is TRBJ2-1, with 11 bases aligning to TRBD2. The CDR3 sequence is 17 residues long. The germline V gene has CDR1 SQVTM and CDR2 ANQGSEA. J gave up 0 bases and V 6 bases, and 10 bases lay outside the gene matches. This CDR3 reads CSVGGLAVSISYNEQFF. The CDR3 coding sequence is TGCAGCGTCGGGGGACTAGCGGTTAGCATCTCCTACAATGAGCAGTTCTTC.

CDR3 nucleotide sequence: TGTGCCACCAGCAGAGACAGGTCATGGAATGAAAAACTGTTTTTT. Protein sequence: CATSRDRSWNEKLFF. This rearrangement joins TRBV15 to TRBJ1-4; D is undetermined. The CDR3 consists of 15 residues. Germline assignment: CDR1 LNHNV and CDR2 YYDKDF (reference sequence). The V gene lost 0 bases and the J gene lost 5 bases, with 10 bases spanning the gap.

In regard to this clone: The junction does not match germline at one end; this may be a read error. J is TRBJ2-3 and V is TRBV10-2; 9 bases are a match to TRBD2. The V gene's germline CDR1 is WSHSY and CDR2 SAAADI. CDR3 size: 13 residues. CDR3 loop: CASSVASGDLFRF. CDR3 nucleotide sequence: TGCGCCAGCAGTGTGGCTAGCGGGGACCTTTTCCGTTTT.